This is a list of T cell receptor beta chains from one sample in a study of STAT5B mutations in CD4+ large granular lymphocyte leukemia. Data came from immunoSEQ multiplex PCR; TCRdb stores just in-frame clones and leaves some out. The repertoire holds around 29,000 clones, with 65% to 80% as singletons. The sequenced sample was CD4+ T cells from blood buffy coats. Receptor source: a human donor in good health. Both conserved end residues are part of each CDR3.

V gene	J gene	CDR3 protein
TRBV5-6	TRBJ2-5	CASSVRLAGGRMFGTQYF
TRBV5-1	TRBJ2-3	CASSLGLSTDTQYF
TRBV5-6	TRBJ1-2	CASSLGTGSGYGYTF
TRBV7-2	TRBJ1-3	CASSLVGQGIGNTIYF
TRBV9	TRBJ1-3	CASSVAGTGFTNTIYF
TRBV9	TRBJ1-6	CASSVGRDVNNSPLHF
TRBV11-2	TRBJ2-1	CATTNRDYPYNEQFF
TRBV10-1	TRBJ2-3	CASSLTRGFGDTQYF
TRBV6-5	TRBJ2-1	CASTHYWGQDNEQFF
TRBV6-1	TRBJ1-4	CASSVPPRPRANEKLFF
TRBV4-1	TRBJ2-3	CASSQDRYTDTQYF
TRBV7-2	TRBJ1-5	CASSLYGELGAQHF
TRBV4-2	TRBJ2-5	CASSSRLAGETQYF
TRBV19	TRBJ2-5	CASSIMGGGKETQYF
TRBV6-5	TRBJ2-2	CASRYQGSNTGELFF
TRBV10-3	TRBJ2-1	CATQGSGNYNEQFF
TRBV2	TRBJ1-4	CASSFRATNEKLFF
TRBV18	TRBJ2-7	CASSPPGRSSYEQYF
TRBV20-1	TRBJ2-7	CPHYEQYF
TRBV6-5	TRBJ1-2	CASSIAGGSGYTF
TRBV6-6	TRBJ2-1	CASTWTENNEQFF
TRBV23-1	TRBJ2-7	CASSQERGIPSYEQYF
TRBV7-6	TRBJ2-1	CASSLLPGDEQFF
TRBV5-4	TRBJ2-6	CASNRGGTGGSPGANVLTF
TRBV21-1	TRBJ2-5	CASSKRQGEETQYF
TRBV6-6	TRBJ1-2	CASSSRTEVYGYTF
TRBV29-1	TRBJ2-6	CSVDLGSPSGANVLTF
TRBV7-2	TRBJ2-5	CASSLAGQGAETQYF
TRBV7-6	TRBJ1-2	CASSLTRQGSDGYTF
TRBV25-1	TRBJ1-2	CASSEPGFYGYTF
TRBV5-6	TRBJ2-2	CASSLGLAGPTGELFF
TRBV5-1	TRBJ2-3	CASSPGLAGGDTQYF
TRBV5-1	TRBJ1-2	CASAPTGAQGYTF